These 25 T cell receptor beta chains came from one sample sequenced in a study of T cell repertoires in cytomegalovirus infection. Using its own MiXCR run on the reads, TCRdb lists one record per CDR3 protein. The sample lists about 570,000 distinct CDR3 sequences; under 45% were seen once. Their antigens remain unidentified. The input for sequencing was cultured PBMCs, taken from culture after CMV antigen stimulation. These receptor sequences come from a human donor in good health (CMV status not recorded). Some clones in this sample may be carry-over from other donors' samples.

This chain links TRBV7-6 with TRBJ2-1; no firm D call. The V end lost 2 bases, the J end lost 7 bases, and 9 bases lay between the germline ends. The CDR3 sequence is 13 residues long. Germline V gene sequence: CDR1 SGHVS, CDR2 FNYEAQ. The CDR3, as DNA: TGTGCCAGCAGCTTACAGGAAAGGAATGAGCAGTTCTTC. This codes for CASSLQERNEQFF.

The gene calls are TRBV6-2 or TRBV6-3 and TRBJ2-7, with 11 bases aligning to TRBD1. Germline V CDR1 and CDR2: MNHEY, SVGEGT. The CDR3 is made up of 15 amino acids. Germline trimming cut 7 bases from V and 5 bases from J; bases unmatched to any gene: 10. The CDR3 DNA follows: TGTGCCAGCAAACCCGGGACAGGGGGTTTCCACGAGCAGTACTTC. As protein: CASKPGTGGFHEQYF.

This clonotype was seen more than once but under ten times. The chain joins TRBV7-2 to TRBJ2-2, with D maybe TRBD2 (5 bases). The V end was cut by 2 bases, the J end by 14 bases, with 15 bases between. Germline loops: CDR1 SGHTA, CDR2 FQGNSA. The CDR3 length is 13 residues. The CDR3: CASSLRVMGELFF. CDR3 coding DNA: TGTGCCAGCAGCTTAAGGGTGATGGGAGAACTGTTTTTT.

V gene TRBV9 combines with J gene TRBJ2-2; the match to TRBD2 covers 9 bases. Unmatched junction bases numbered 9, after V lost 0 bases and J lost 3 bases. The length of the CDR3 is 18 residues. Germline loops: CDR1 SGDLS, CDR2 YYNGEE. The CDR3 coding sequence is TGTGCCAGCAGCGTAGCCCTTTCTAGCGGGATGTACACCGGGGAGCTGTTTTTT. Translated, it gives CASSVALSSGMYTGELFF.

The rearrangement uses TRBV7-2 and TRBJ1-6; TRBD1 might be the D (6 bases). The CDR3 extends over 14 amino acids. V was clipped by 5 bases and J by 9 bases, with 14 bases between them. Germline CDR1 reads SGHTA; CDR2 reads FQGNSA. The CDR3 loop is CASSLTGNGSPLHF. In nucleotides, the CDR3 is TGTGCCAGCAGCCTCACAGGGAACGGTTCACCCCTCCACTTT.

Only a few counts were recorded for this clonotype. This rearrangement joins TRBV6-1 to TRBJ2-6; TRBD1 matches 8 bases. V gave up 8 bases and J gave up 3 bases; unmatched junction bases: 18. This CDR3 region has 19 residues. Germline lookup yields CDR1 MNHNS and CDR2 SASEGT. CDR3 sequence reads: CASSPALGQGAYGANVLTF. Written as DNA, the CDR3 is TGTGCCAGCTCTCCCGCCTTAGGGCAGGGGGCTTATGGGGCCAACGTCCTGACTTTC.

This clonotype was seen at least ten times. The chain is built from TRBV7-2 and TRBJ2-5; D is unclear. The CDR3 sequence is 13 residues long. CDR1 and CDR2 from the germline V gene are SGHTA and FQGNSA. Trimming left V 3 bases short and J 1 base short, with 6 bases between. CDR3 nucleotide sequence: TGTGCCAGCAGCTTGCCGGTCCAAGAGACCCAGTACTTC. Translation: CASSLPVQETQYF.

In its sample, this clonotype was seen a few times. Its ends do not fully match the called genes, so a read error is possible. The chain couples TRBV7-2 to TRBJ2-7; 8 bases map to TRBD2. This CDR3 is built from 15 residues. Germline CDR1 is SGHTA and CDR2 is FQGNSA. The CDR3 nucleotides are TGTGCCAGCACCTTACGGGGGGGGGGGGCTGGTGAGCAGTACTTC. It yields the protein CASTLRGGGAGEQYF.

The V call is TRBV20-1, the J call TRBJ1-2; possibly TRBD1 for D (5 bases). Trimming left V 4 bases short and J 5 bases short, with 17 bases between. From germline, CDR1 is DFQATT and CDR2 SNEGSKA (reference sequence). The CDR3 is 14 amino acids. The CDR3 sequence is CSAKVSGRSYGYTF. Written as DNA, the CDR3 is TGCAGTGCTAAGGTGTCGGGACGGAGTTATGGCTACACCTTC.

The rearrangement links TRBV7-2 to TRBJ2-1, with D possibly being TRBD1 or TRBD2 (6 bases each). Trimming took 5 bases from V and 3 from J, leaving 20 bases between them. The CDR3 spans 17 residues. Per germline, CDR1 SGHTA and CDR2 FQGNSA. The CDR3 coding sequence is TGTGCCAGCAGCCCCCACCTCCCGGGGGCCAACTACAATGAGCAGTTCTTC. Amino acids: CASSPHLPGANYNEQFF.

This clonotype was counted ten times or more. This rearrangement joins TRBV7-2 to TRBJ1-3; no definite D call. Germline V CDR1 and CDR2: SGHTA, FQGNSA. This CDR3 comprises 15 residues. V was trimmed by 3 bases and J by 1 base, leaving 10 bases between them. The CDR3 nucleotides read TGTGCCAGCAGCTTTCCTCGGGTGTCTGGAAACACCATATATTTT. Protein product: CASSFPRVSGNTIYF.

V is TRBV6-2 or TRBV6-3 and J is TRBJ1-5; D uncertain. Trimming pared 7 bases from V and 0 bases from J, leaving 16 bases between. The CDR3 runs to 16 residues. CDR1 and CDR2 from the germline V gene are MNHEY and SVGEGT. The CDR3 DNA reads as TGTGCCAGCACCCCACGGTCGGGCTATAGCAATCAGCCCCAGCATTTT. Protein product: CASTPRSGYSNQPQHF.

This clonotype has a handful of counts. The chain links TRBV4-1 to TRBJ2-5; D is possibly TRBD1 or TRBD2 (5 bases each). The V and J ends lost 4 bases and 7 bases respectively, with 19 bases between them. Germline V gene lookup returns CDR1 MGHRA and CDR2 YSYEKL. The CDR3 is made up of 15 amino acids. Here the CDR3 DNA reads TGCGCCAGCAGCCTAGGGGTACTAGACACGGGGACCCAGTACTTC. Its protein is CASSLGVLDTGTQYF.

This clonotype was seen a few times. The chain employs TRBV27 and TRBJ2-2; 10 bases are a match to TRBD1. Germline CDR1 reads MNHEY; CDR2 reads SMNVEV (reference sequence). The CDR3 is 17 residues long. V lost 5 bases and J lost 5; bases outside the gene matches: 11. DNA of the CDR3: TGTGCCAGCAGTCGCAACCCGACAGGGGGCTCAACCGGGGAGCTGTTTTTT. Protein: CASSRNPTGGSTGELFF.

This clonotype was recorded many times. J is TRBJ1-1 and V is TRBV2, with no clear D. Germline lookup yields CDR1 SNHLY and CDR2 FYNNEI. The CDR3 contains 12 residues. V was trimmed by 3 bases and J by 3 bases, leaving 5 bases between them. In DNA, the CDR3 is TGTGCCAGCAGTGAGCGGTACACTGAAGCTTTCTTT. Amino acids: CASSERYTEAFF.

Concerning this clonotype: An end of the junction differs from the germline gene, which may be a read error. The rearrangement links TRBV6-8 to TRBJ2-7; TRBD2 is a possible D gene (6 bases). This CDR3 is 14 amino acids long. Germline loops: CDR1 MNHGY, CDR2 SAAAGT. CDR3 bases: TGCGCAGGGTCGCGGGATGGTAGCTCCTACGAGCAGTACTTC. Residues: CAGSRDGSSYEQYF.

J is TRBJ2-1 and V is TRBV11-2; 7 nucleotides line up with TRBD1. The germline V gene encodes CDR1 SGHAT and CDR2 FQNNGV. The V and J ends lost 5 bases and 4 bases, in that order; junction bases with no gene match: 5. The CDR3 loop spans 14 amino acids. This CDR3 is CASSPGTAYNEQFF. For the CDR3, the DNA is TGTGCCAGCAGCCCCGGGACAGCATACAATGAGCAGTTCTTC. Looking up the rest from reference TRBV11-2 and TRBJ2-1 gives the full variable domain: EAGVAQSPRYKIIEKRQSVAFWCNPISGHATLYWYQQILGQGPKLLIQFQNNGVVDDSQLPKDRFSAERLKGVDSTLKIQPAKLEDSAVYLCASSPGTAYNEQFFGPGTRLTVL.

This clonotype was seen more than once but under ten times. V and J are TRBV7-2 and TRBJ2-5; 12 positions agree with TRBD1. The CDR3 length is 16 residues. V was clipped by 4 bases and J by 4 bases; unmatched bases: 7. Germline CDR1 SGHTA, CDR2 FQGNSA. The CDR3 is CASSSFRDRGRETQYF. The CDR3, as DNA: TGTGCCAGCAGCTCCTTCCGGGACAGGGGGCGAGAGACCCAGTACTTC.

This clonotype appeared a few times. The CDR3 DNA sequence: TGTGCCAGCAGCCAGACTAGCGGAGGGGAGACCCAGTACTTC. It specifies CASSQTSGGETQYF. The V and J genes are TRBV5-5 and TRBJ2-5; TRBD2 agrees at 9 bases. V lost 4 bases to trimming and J lost 5 bases; unmatched junction nucleotides: 6. The CDR3 has 14 amino acids. Germline CDR1 SGHKS, CDR2 YYEKEE (reference sequence). The complete variable domain, with remaining parts taken from reference TRBV5-5 and TRBJ2-5, reads DAGVTQSPTHLIKTRGQQVTLRCSPISGHKSVSWYQQVLGQGPQFIFQYYEKEERGRGNFPDRFSARQFPNYSSELNVNALLLGDSALYLCASSQTSGGETQYFGPGTRLLVL.

J is TRBJ2-4 and V is TRBV19, with a possible D match to TRBD1 (6 bases). This CDR3 spans 19 amino acids. Germline V gene lookup returns CDR1 LNHDA and CDR2 SQIVND (reference sequence). Trimming left V 1 base short and J 0 bases short, with 19 bases between. CDR3 residues: CASSIGGIRGLPAKNIQYF. In nucleotides, the CDR3 is TGTGCCAGTAGTATAGGGGGGATCAGGGGTCTACCAGCCAAAAACATTCAGTACTTC.

V and J are TRBV4-1 and TRBJ2-6; D is ambiguous. Germline V gene lookup returns CDR1 MGHRA and CDR2 YSYEKL. V was pared by 1 base and J by 4 bases, with 5 bases between. CDR3 length equals 14 residues. DNA for the CDR3: TGCGCCAGCAGCCAAGTATCCGGGGCCAACGTCCTGACTTTC. This encodes CASSQVSGANVLTF.

This clonotype was seen many times. The chain links TRBV7-8 to TRBJ1-2; D possibly corresponds to TRBD1 (5 bases). V was trimmed by 7 bases and J by 2 bases, leaving 17 bases between them. The germline V gene has CDR1 SGHVS and CDR2 FQNEAQ. This CDR3 has 15 amino acids. CDR3 coding DNA: TGTGCCAGCACCCCAGGCAGGGAAATGAACTATGGCTACACCTTC. It translates to CASTPGREMNYGYTF.

The rearrangement uses TRBV2 and TRBJ2-3, with 9 bases aligning to TRBD2. CDR1 and CDR2 (germline): SNHLY, FYNNEI. The CDR3 has 15 amino acids. Germline trimming cut 5 bases from V and 4 bases from J; bases unmatched to any gene: 7. The DNA for the CDR3 is TGTGCCAGCAGTTGGCTAGCGGGATTGTCAGATACGCAGTATTTT. This gives the protein CASSWLAGLSDTQYF.

This chain connects TRBV6-9 to TRBJ2-7, with TRBD2 identical over 7 bases. The trim removed 1 base at V and 0 bases at J, leaving 6 bases unmatched. Germline CDR1 and CDR2: MNHGY and SVAAGI. The CDR3 contains 16 residues. The chain's CDR3 is CASSYYGLAASYEQYF. CDR3 nucleotides: TGTGCCAGCAGTTATTACGGGCTAGCGGCCTCCTACGAGCAGTACTTC.

The chain employs TRBV7-9 and TRBJ2-2, with D tentatively TRBD1 or TRBD2 (6 bases each). Germline-derived CDR1 and CDR2 are SEHNR and FQNEAQ (reference sequence). CDR3 length: 17 residues. V gave up 7 bases and J gave up 6 bases, with 24 bases separating them. The CDR3 coding sequence is TGTGCCAGCATCCATGCGGCGAGGGGGGAGTGGGCCGGGGAGCTGTTTTTT. Protein: CASIHAARGEWAGELFF.